This TCR beta chain was identified during a study of shared clonotypes between healthy human individuals. As for the study in general: Three CD4 naive, three CD4 memory, two CD8 naive and one CD8 memory plate were used per donor.

From germline, CDR1 is SGHTA and CDR2 FQGTGA. V was shortened by 5 bases and J by 5 bases, with 12 bases between the two germline ends. This CDR3 is 13 amino acids long. Study-wide results and limits: Memory subsets generally showed lower estimated richness than naive subsets. What rarefaction showed was incomplete sorted-subset sequencing despite large depth.

Positive CCR7 selection of CD45RO-negative cells yielded the naive CD8 cells, and terminally differentiated effector memory CD45RA+ cells were excluded. Participating donors were healthy, HIV-negative adults free of recent acute infections or vaccinations. Produced via immunoSEQ multiplex PCR; TCRdb's table is partial and in-frame only. The data contain hundreds of thousands of clones, approximately 96% of them seen just once; the ten biggest clones take up less than 0.13%. As regards this clone: Its antigen is unidentified.

This receptor was taken from a woman aged 30 to 39 in good health. This chain connects TRBV7-3 to TRBJ1-1; D perhaps matches TRBD1 (5 bases). Sequenced material: naive CD8+ T cells sorted from blood. The CDR3 reads CASSRSGGTEAFF. The CDR3 DNA follows: TGTGCCAGCAGCCGCTCCGGGGGGACTGAAGCTTTCTTT. Using reference TRBV7-3 and TRBJ1-1 for the parts outside the CDR3, the full variable domain is GAGVSQTPSNKVTEKGKYVELRCDPISGHTALYWYRQSLGQGPEFLIYFQGTGAADDSGLPNDRFFAVRPEGSVSTLKIQRTERGDSAVYLCASSRSGGTEAFFGQGTRLTVV.